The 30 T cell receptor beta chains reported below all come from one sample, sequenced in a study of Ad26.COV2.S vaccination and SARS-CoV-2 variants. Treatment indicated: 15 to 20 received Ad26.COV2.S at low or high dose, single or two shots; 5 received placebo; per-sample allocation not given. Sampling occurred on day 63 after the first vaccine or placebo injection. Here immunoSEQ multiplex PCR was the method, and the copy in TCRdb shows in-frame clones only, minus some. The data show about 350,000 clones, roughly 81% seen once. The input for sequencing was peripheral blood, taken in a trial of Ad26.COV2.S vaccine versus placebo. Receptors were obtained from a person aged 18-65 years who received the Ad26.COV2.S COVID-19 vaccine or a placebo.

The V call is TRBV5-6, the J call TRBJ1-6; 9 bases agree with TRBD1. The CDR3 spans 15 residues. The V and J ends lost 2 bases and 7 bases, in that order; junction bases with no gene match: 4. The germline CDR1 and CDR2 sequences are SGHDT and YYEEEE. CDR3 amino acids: CASSLGTGLNSPLHF. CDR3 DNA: TGTGCCAGCAGCTTAGGGACAGGGCTAAATTCACCCCTCCACTTT.

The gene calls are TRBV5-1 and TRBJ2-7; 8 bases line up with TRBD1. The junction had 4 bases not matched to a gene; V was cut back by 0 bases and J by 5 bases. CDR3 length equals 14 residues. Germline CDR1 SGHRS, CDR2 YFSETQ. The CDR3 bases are TGCGCCAGCAGCTTGGGTTCAGGGGGCCACGAGCAGTACTTC. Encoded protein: CASSLGSGGHEQYF.

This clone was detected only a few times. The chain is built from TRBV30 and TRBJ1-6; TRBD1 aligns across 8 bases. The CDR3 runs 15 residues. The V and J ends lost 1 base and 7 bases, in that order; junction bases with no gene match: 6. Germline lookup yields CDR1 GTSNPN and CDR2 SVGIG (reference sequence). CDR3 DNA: TGTGCCTGGAGTGAGACTCCAGGGGGCAATTCACCCCTCCACTTT. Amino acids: CAWSETPGGNSPLHF.

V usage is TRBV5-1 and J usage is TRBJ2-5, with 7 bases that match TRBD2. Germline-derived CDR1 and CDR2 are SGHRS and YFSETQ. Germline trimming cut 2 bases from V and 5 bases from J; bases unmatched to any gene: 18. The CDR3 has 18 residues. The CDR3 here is CASSFRPSQGEGEETQYF. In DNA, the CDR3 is TGCGCCAGCAGCTTTCGCCCTAGCCAAGGGGAGGGAGAGGAGACCCAGTACTTC.

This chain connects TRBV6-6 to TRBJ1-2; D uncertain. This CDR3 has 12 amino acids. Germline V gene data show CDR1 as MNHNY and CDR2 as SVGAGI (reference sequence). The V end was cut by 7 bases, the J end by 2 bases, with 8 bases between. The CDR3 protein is CASNGVNYGYTF. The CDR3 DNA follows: TGTGCCAGCAACGGGGTCAACTATGGCTACACCTTC.

CDR3: CASSARQGIQETQYF. For the CDR3, the DNA is TGTGCCAGCAGCGCCAGACAGGGGATACAGGAGACCCAGTACTTC. The chain combines TRBV9 with TRBJ2-5; 8 nucleotides line up with TRBD1. The CDR3 contains 15 residues. CDR1 SGDLS and CDR2 YYNGEE come from the germline V gene. V gave up 3 bases and J gave up 5 bases; unmatched junction bases: 9.

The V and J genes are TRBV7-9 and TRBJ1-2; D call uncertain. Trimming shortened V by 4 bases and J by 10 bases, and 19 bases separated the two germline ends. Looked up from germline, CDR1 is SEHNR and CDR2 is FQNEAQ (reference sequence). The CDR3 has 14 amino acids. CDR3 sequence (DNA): TGTGCCAGCAGCTCACAATCCGGGTCCGCTGACTACACCTTC. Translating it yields CASSSQSGSADYTF.

CDR3 in DNA: TGTGCCAGCCGGACAGGGGGGCTAGAGACCCAGTACTTC. Protein: CASRTGGLETQYF. The chain employs TRBV28 and TRBJ2-5, with 10 bases fitting TRBD1. Germline-derived CDR1 and CDR2 are MDHEN and SYDVKM. This CDR3 has 13 residues. J gave up 4 bases and V 8 bases, and 4 bases lay outside the gene matches.

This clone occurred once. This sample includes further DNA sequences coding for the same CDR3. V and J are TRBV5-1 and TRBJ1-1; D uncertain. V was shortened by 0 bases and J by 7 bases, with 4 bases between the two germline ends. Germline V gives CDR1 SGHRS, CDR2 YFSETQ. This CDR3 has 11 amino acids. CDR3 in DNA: TGCGCCAGCAGCTTGGCCGGTGAAGCTTTCTTT. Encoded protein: CASSLAGEAFF.

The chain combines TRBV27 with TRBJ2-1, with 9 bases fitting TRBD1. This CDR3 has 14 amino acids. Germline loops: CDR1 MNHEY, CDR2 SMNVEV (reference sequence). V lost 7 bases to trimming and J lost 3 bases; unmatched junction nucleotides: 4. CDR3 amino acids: CASKDRGDYNEQFF. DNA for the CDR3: TGTGCCAGCAAAGACAGGGGGGACTACAATGAGCAGTTCTTC.

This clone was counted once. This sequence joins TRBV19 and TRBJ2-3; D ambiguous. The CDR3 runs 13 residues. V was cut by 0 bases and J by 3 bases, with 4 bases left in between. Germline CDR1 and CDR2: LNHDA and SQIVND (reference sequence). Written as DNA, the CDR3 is TGTGCCAGTAGTATAGATCTAACAGATACGCAGTATTTT. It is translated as CASSIDLTDTQYF.

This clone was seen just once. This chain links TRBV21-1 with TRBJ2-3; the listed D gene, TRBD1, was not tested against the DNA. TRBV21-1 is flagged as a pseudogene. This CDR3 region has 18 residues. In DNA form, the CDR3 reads TGTGCCAGCAGCAACCGGGACAGGGGGCCGCTAAGCACAGATACGCAGTATTTT. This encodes CASSNRDRGPLSTDTQYF.

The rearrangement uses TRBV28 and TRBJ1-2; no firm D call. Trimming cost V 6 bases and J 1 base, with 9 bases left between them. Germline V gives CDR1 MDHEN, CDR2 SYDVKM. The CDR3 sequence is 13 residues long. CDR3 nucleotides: TGTGCCAGCAGCCTGGCACTTAACTATGGCTACACCTTC. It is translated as CASSLALNYGYTF.

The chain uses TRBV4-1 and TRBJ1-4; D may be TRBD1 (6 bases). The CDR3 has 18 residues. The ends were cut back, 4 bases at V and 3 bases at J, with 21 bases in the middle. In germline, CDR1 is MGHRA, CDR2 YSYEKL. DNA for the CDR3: TGCGCCAGCAGCCCACAGGGTCTGGGTGGAGGGGCTAATGAAAAACTGTTTTTT. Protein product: CASSPQGLGGGANEKLFF.

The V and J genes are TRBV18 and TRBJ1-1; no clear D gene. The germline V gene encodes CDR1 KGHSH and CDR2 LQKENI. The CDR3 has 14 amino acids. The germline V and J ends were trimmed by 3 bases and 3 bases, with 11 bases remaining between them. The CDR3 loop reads CASSPLGEDTEAFF. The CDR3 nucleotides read TGTGCCAGCTCACCCCTAGGAGAGGACACTGAAGCTTTCTTT.

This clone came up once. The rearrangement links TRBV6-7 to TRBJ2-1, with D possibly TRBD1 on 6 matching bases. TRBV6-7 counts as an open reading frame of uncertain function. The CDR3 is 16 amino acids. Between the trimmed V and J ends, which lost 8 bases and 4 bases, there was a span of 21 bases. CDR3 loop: CASRKETGTFYNEQFF. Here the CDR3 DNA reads TGTGCCAGCCGAAAAGAGACAGGTACCTTTTACAATGAGCAGTTCTTC.

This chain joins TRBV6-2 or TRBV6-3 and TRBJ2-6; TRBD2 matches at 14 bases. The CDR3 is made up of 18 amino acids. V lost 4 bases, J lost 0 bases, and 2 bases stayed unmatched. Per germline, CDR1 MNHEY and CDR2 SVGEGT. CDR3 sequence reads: CASSSGLAGVSGANVLTF. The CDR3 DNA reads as TGTGCCAGCAGTTCGGGACTAGCGGGGGTCTCTGGGGCCAACGTCCTGACTTTC.

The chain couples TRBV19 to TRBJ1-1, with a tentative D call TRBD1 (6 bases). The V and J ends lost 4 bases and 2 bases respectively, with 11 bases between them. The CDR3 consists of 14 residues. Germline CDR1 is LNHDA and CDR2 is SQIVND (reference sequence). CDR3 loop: CASSTGTRNTEAFF. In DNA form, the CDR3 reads TGTGCCAGTAGTACCGGGACACGTAACACTGAAGCTTTCTTT.

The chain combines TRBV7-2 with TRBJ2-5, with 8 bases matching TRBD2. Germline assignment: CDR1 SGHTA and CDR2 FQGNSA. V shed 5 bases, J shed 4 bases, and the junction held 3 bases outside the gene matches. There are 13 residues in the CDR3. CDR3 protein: CASSRGGRETQYF. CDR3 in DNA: TGTGCCAGCAGCCGGGGGGGACGAGAGACCCAGTACTTC.

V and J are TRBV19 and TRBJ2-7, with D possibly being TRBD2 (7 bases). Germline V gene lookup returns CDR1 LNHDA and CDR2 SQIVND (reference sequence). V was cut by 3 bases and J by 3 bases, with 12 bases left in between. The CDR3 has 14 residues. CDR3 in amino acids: CASSMRGLGYEQYF. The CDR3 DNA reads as TGTGCCAGTAGTATGCGGGGGCTCGGCTACGAGCAGTACTTC.

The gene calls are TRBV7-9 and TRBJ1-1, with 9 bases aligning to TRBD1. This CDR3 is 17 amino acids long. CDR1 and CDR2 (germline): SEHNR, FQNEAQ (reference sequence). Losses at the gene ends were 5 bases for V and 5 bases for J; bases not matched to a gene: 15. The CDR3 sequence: CASSDFDPGQGWTEAFF. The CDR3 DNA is TGTGCCAGCAGCGACTTTGACCCAGGACAGGGGTGGACTGAAGCTTTCTTT.

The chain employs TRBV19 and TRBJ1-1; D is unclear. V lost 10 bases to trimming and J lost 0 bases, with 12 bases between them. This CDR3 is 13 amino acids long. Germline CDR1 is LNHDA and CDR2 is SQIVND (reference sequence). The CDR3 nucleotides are TGTGCCACCCCGTCCAGCTTGAACACTGAAGCTTTCTTT. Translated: CATPSSLNTEAFF.

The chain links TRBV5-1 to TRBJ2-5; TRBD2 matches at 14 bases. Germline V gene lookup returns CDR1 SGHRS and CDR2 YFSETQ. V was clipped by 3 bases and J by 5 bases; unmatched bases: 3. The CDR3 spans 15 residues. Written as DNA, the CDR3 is TGCGCCAGCAGCTGGGGACTAGCGGGGGTGGAGACCCAGTACTTC. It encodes CASSWGLAGVETQYF.

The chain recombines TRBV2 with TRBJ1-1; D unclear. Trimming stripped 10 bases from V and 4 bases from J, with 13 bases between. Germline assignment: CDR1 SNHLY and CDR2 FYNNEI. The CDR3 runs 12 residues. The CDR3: CATVRAATEAFF. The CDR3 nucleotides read TGTGCCACCGTTCGGGCAGCCACTGAAGCTTTCTTT.

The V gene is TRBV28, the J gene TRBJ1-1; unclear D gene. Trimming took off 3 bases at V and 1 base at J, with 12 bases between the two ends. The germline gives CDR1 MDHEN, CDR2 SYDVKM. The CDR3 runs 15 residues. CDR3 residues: CASSFPGIANTEAFF. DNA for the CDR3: TGTGCCAGCAGTTTCCCCGGGATCGCGAACACTGAAGCTTTCTTT.

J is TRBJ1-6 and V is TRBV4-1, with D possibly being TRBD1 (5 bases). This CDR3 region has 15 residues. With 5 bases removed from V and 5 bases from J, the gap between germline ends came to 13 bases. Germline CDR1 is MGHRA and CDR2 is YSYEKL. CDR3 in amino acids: CASSSTGTDNSPLHF. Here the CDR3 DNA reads TGCGCCAGCAGCTCGACCGGGACGGATAATTCACCCCTCCACTTT.

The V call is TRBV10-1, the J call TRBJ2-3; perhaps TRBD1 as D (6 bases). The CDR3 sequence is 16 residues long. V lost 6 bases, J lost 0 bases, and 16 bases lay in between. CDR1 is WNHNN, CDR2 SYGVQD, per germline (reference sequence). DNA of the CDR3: TGCGCCAGCAGCCCCAGGGGAGCGGCTAGCACAGATACGCAGTATTTT. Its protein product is CASSPRGAASTDTQYF.

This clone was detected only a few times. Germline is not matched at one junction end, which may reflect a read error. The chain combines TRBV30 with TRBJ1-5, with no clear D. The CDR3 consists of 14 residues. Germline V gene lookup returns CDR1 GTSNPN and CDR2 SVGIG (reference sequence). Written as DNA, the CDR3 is TGTGCCTGGAGTGTACCCGGGAGCAAACAGCCCCAGCATTTT. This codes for CAWSVPGSKQPQHF. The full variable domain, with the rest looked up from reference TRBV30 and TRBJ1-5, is SQTIHQWPATLVQPVGSPLSLECTVEGTSNPNLYWYRQAAGRGLQLLFYSVGIGQISSEVPQNLSASRPQDRQFILSSKKLLLSDSGFYLCAWSVPGSKQPQHFGDGTRLSIL.

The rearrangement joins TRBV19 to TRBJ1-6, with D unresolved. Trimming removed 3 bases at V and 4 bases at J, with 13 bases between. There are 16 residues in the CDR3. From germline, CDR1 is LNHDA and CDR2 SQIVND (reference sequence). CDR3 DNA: TGTGCCAGTAGTATCATTATCACGCGTTATAATTCACCCCTCCACTTT. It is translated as CASSIIITRYNSPLHF.

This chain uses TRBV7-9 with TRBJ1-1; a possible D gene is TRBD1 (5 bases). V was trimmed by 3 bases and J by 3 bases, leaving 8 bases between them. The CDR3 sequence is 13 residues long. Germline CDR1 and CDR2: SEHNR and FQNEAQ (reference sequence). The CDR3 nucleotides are TGTGCCAGCAGCTTTACGGGGGACACTGAAGCTTTCTTT. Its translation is CASSFTGDTEAFF. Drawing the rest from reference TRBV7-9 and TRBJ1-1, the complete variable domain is DTGVSQNPRHKITKRGQNVTFRCDPISEHNRLYWYRQTLGQGPEFLTYFQNEAQLEKSRLLSDRFSAERPKGSFSTLEIQRTEQGDSAMYLCASSFTGDTEAFFGQGTRLTVV.